The 20 T cell receptor beta chains below come from one sample, sequenced in a study of T cell clusters in autoimmune cytopenias. TRB was amplified from 250 ng of peripheral blood genomic DNA per sample. TRB was amplified by touch-down multiplex PCR, primer pools A and B combined. TCRdb re-called the multiplex PCR reads and gives one entry per CDR3 protein, without DNA. The sample includes thousands of distinct CDR3 sequences. Input material: peripheral blood. All receptors come from a human donor with an autoimmune cytopenia or autoimmune hepatitis (not recorded which).

This clonotype is large by frequency. The chain recombines TRBV29-1 with TRBJ2-1; absent DNA, TCRdb's TRBD1 call cannot be checked. The CDR3 length is 12 residues. The germline V gene encodes CDR1 SQVTM and CDR2 ANQGSEA. CDR3 residues: CSVAGGNNEQFF.

By frequency, this clonotype registers medium-sized (0.01 to 0.1%). This chain links TRBV30 with TRBJ2-7. Per germline, CDR1 GTSNPN and CDR2 SVGIG (reference sequence). This CDR3 has 11 amino acids. This chain's CDR3 is CAWSSNYEQYF.

V usage is TRBV6-2 or TRBV6-3 and J usage is TRBJ2-3; the TCRdb D gene call, TRBD1, has no DNA to confirm it. The length of the CDR3 is 14 residues. In germline, CDR1 is MNHEY, CDR2 SVGEGT. The CDR3 is CASRGGIPTDTQYF.

According to its frequency, this clonotype is medium-sized. The chain uses TRBV27 and TRBJ2-2; TCRdb indicates TRBD2, and absent DNA this call remains unverified. The CDR3 is made up of 16 amino acids. Per the germline V gene, CDR1 is MNHEY and CDR2 is SMNVEV (reference sequence). The CDR3 is CASSGLLAANTGELFF.

Frequency places this clonotype as medium-sized. The CDR3 loop reads CASSWELAGLSYNEQFF. The J gene is TRBJ2-1, the V gene TRBV6-2 or TRBV6-3; as DNA is missing, the TRBD2 call by TCRdb cannot be tested. This CDR3 contains 17 residues. Germline V gene lookup returns CDR1 MNHEY and CDR2 SVGEGT.

Judged by frequency, this clonotype is medium-sized. The chain links TRBV5-1 to TRBJ1-2. CDR1 and CDR2 from the germline V gene are SGHRS and YFSETQ. The CDR3 consists of 14 residues. The CDR3 sequence is CASSTSGVDYGYTF.

The chain uses TRBV20-1 and TRBJ2-1; the D gene TCRdb calls, TRBD2, cannot be checked with no DNA. The CDR3 contains 15 residues. CDR1 is DFQATT, CDR2 SNEGSKA, per germline (reference sequence). The CDR3 spells CSARARGIGYNEQFF.

J is TRBJ1-5 and V is TRBV18. This CDR3 is 15 amino acids long. CDR1 KGHSH and CDR2 LQKENI come from the germline V gene. The CDR3 here is CASSPRGERNQPQHF.

Measured by frequency, this clonotype is medium-sized. The J gene is TRBJ2-5, the V gene TRBV5-6; TCRdb's D call, TRBD2, is unchecked because there is no DNA. The CDR3 contains 16 residues. The germline gives CDR1 SGHDT, CDR2 YYEEEE. The CDR3 here is CASSGGMRGGQETQYF.

The chain couples TRBV5-6 to TRBJ1-5; TCRdb calls TRBD1, which cannot be checked without DNA. The CDR3 length is 15 residues. Germline CDR1 reads SGHDT; CDR2 reads YYEEEE. The chain's CDR3 is CASSLAGTGGQPQHF.

By frequency, this clonotype registers medium-sized. The chain couples TRBV30 to TRBJ1-2; checking the TCRdb D call of TRBD1 is not possible without DNA. The CDR3 contains 15 residues. Per the germline V gene, CDR1 is GTSNPN and CDR2 is SVGIG (reference sequence). The CDR3 spells CAWSVLQGAPYGYTF.

The chain employs TRBV12-3 or TRBV12-4 and TRBJ2-1; TCRdb names TRBD1, which stays unverified in the absence of DNA. The length of the CDR3 is 13 residues. This CDR3 reads CATRGHPAGEQFF.

This clonotype ranks as medium-sized in terms of frequency. The genes are TRBV6-2 or TRBV6-3 and TRBJ2-1. The germline V gene has CDR1 MNHEY and CDR2 SVGEGT. This CDR3 has 15 residues. CDR3 loop: CASSYIASYYNEQFF.

This clonotype is called medium-sized (0.01 to 0.1%) based on its frequency. This sequence joins TRBV7-2 and TRBJ2-5; the TRBD2 assignment by TCRdb is unverifiable without DNA. From germline, CDR1 is SGHTA and CDR2 FQGNSA. This CDR3 region has 18 residues. This CDR3 reads CASSLIWRPSGVTETQYF.

Considering frequency, this clonotype is medium-sized (0.01 to 0.1%). This chain connects TRBV6-5 to TRBJ1-2. The germline CDR1 and CDR2 sequences are MNHEY and SVGAGI. The CDR3 extends over 15 amino acids. CDR3 residues: CASSYSIRSPYGYTF.

This chain links TRBV6-5 with TRBJ2-5. This CDR3 region has 14 residues. Germline V lookup: CDR1 MNHEY, CDR2 SVGAGI. The CDR3 loop reads CASSYSDFQETQYF.

V is TRBV12-3 or TRBV12-4 and J is TRBJ1-5; without DNA, the TCRdb call of TRBD1 cannot be checked. The CDR3 runs to 14 residues. This CDR3 reads CASRLGRSNQPQHF.

According to its frequency, this clonotype is medium-sized (0.01 to 0.1%). The genes are TRBV6-5 and TRBJ1-4. Germline lookup yields CDR1 MNHEY and CDR2 SVGAGI. This CDR3 spans 13 amino acids. The CDR3 is CASSYTGGEKLFF.

This clonotype is deemed medium-sized (0.01 to 0.1%) by its frequency. This sequence joins TRBV12-3 or TRBV12-4 and TRBJ2-2; the D call of TRBD2 rests on TCRdb alone, since no DNA is present to check it. CDR3 size: 14 residues. This CDR3 reads CAARGQGNTGELFF.

Frequency places this clonotype as medium-sized. This chain links TRBV6-2 or TRBV6-3 with TRBJ2-3; TCRdb outputs TRBD2, but without DNA this stays unchecked. The CDR3 has 16 amino acids. The V gene's germline CDR1 is MNHEY and CDR2 SVGEGT. CDR3 region: CASSPYSGGRGDTQYF.